Listed below are T cell receptor beta chains from one sample, sequenced in a study of CD8 T cells in Susac syndrome. TCRdb re-analysed the immunoSEQ multiplex PCR reads in MiXCR, keeping a single row per CDR3 protein. Among around 180,000 distinct CDR3 sequences, roughly 94% were seen once, and the ten largest hold 0.12%. Material for sequencing was CD4+ T cells from PBMCs. The receptors originated from a human donor with Susac syndrome. Each CDR3 is given with its conserved first and last residue. A D gene is named only where the DNA matches it firmly. Expanded clones are given a class, and other clones once, few, many or no size at all.

j_gene,d_gene,abundance,v_gene,CDR3nt,CDR3aa
TRBJ2-5,TRBD2,-,TRBV20-1,TGCAGTGCTTCAACTGGCGGGACTAGTGAAGAGACCCAGTACTTC,CSASTGGTSEETQYF
TRBJ2-5,TRBD1,-,TRBV3-1,TGTGCCAGCAGCCGGACAGGGCTACAAGAGACCCAGTACTTC,CASSRTGLQETQYF
TRBJ2-3,-,-,TRBV7-3,TGTGCCAGCAGCCGCGGGGGCTCGGATACGCAGTATTTT,CASSRGGSDTQYF
TRBJ1-2,-,-,TRBV29-1,TGCAGCGTTGTTTGGGATCGCTATGGCTACACCTTC,CSVVWDRYGYTF
TRBJ2-5,TRBD1,-,TRBV2,TGTGCCAGCAGTGCGGGGACAGAAGAGACCCAGTACTTC,CASSAGTEETQYF
TRBJ2-1,TRBD1,-,TRBV29-1,TGCAGCGCTGAGACGGACAGGATCACCTACAATGAGCAGTTCTTC,CSAETDRITYNEQFF
TRBJ2-7,TRBD2,once,TRBV11-2,TGTGCCAGCAGCTTGGCTAGCGGGGTTGGCGAGCAGTACTTC,CASSLASGVGEQYF
TRBJ2-5,TRBD2,-,TRBV20-1,TGCAGCGCAGGACTAGCGGGGGGGCAAGAGACCCAGTACTTC,CSAGLAGGQETQYF
TRBJ2-7,-,-,TRBV9,TGTGCCAGCAGCGTAGGGCGCGCGGGGTTATACGAGCAGTACTTC,CASSVGRAGLYEQYF
TRBJ2-7,TRBD2,-,TRBV6-5,TGTGCCAGCAGGCGGGGGGACGAGCAGTACTTC,CASRRGDEQYF
TRBJ2-7,-,-,TRBV6-2/TRBV6-3,TGTGCCAGCACTTGGGGCGTATCCTACGAGCAGTACTTC,CASTWGVSYEQYF
TRBJ2-1,-,-,TRBV20-1,TGCAGGATGATTAGGAACGATAACAATGAGCAGTTCTTC,CRMIRNDNNEQFF
TRBJ2-4,-,-,TRBV29-1,TGCAGCGCACAATCTCAACGTCTAGCCAAAAACATTCAGTACTTC,CSAQSQRLAKNIQYF
TRBJ1-4,TRBD1,-,TRBV12-3/TRBV12-4,TGTGCCAGCAGTGCGAGCGGGACAGGGGATGAAAAACTGTTTTTT,CASSASGTGDEKLFF
TRBJ2-1,-,once,TRBV14,TGTGCCAGCAGCCAAGATACGGGCGATGAGCAGTTCTTC,CASSQDTGDEQFF
TRBJ2-7,TRBD1,-,TRBV24-1,TGTGCCACCAGTGACCCCTCGACAGGGTCGGACGAGCAGTACTTC,CATSDPSTGSDEQYF
TRBJ2-2,TRBD1,once,TRBV3-1,TGTGCCAGCAGCCAGCCGGGACAGCTCACCGGGGAGCTGTTTTTT,CASSQPGQLTGELFF
TRBJ2-1,-,-,TRBV3-1,TGTGCCAGCAGCCAAGGCAGGGGATACAATGAGCAGTTCTTC,CASSQGRGYNEQFF
TRBJ2-1,-,-,TRBV27,TGTGCCAGCAGTTTACGGGGGGCGCCCTACAATGAGCAGTTCTTC,CASSLRGAPYNEQFF
TRBJ1-2,-,once,TRBV2,TGTGCCAGCAGTGAAGCGGACAGTTACTATGGCTACACCTTC,CASSEADSYYGYTF
TRBJ2-5,TRBD1,-,TRBV29-1,TGCAGCGCCGCGGACAGGGGGCGCGGGGAGACCCAGTACTTC,CSAADRGRGETQYF
TRBJ2-3,TRBD2,once,TRBV10-3,TGTGCCATCAGTGATCCCCAGCGGGGGACAGATACGCAGTATTTT,CAISDPQRGTDTQYF
TRBJ1-5,-,-,TRBV27,TGTGCCAGCAGATTTACAGGGAATAGCAATCAGCCCCAGCATTTT,CASRFTGNSNQPQHF
TRBJ2-5,-,-,TRBV12-3/TRBV12-4,TGTGCCAGCAGTCCCTGGACCCAACAAGAGACCCAGTACTTC,CASSPWTQQETQYF
TRBJ2-1,-,-,TRBV19,TGTGCCAGTAGTATAGAGGGGGCGTATGAGCAGTTCTTC,CASSIEGAYEQFF
TRBJ1-2,-,-,TRBV3-1,TGTGCCAGCAGCCAAGCCACAACTGGCAACGGCTACACCTTC,CASSQATTGNGYTF
TRBJ1-5,-,-,TRBV7-6,TGTGCCAGCAGCCCACCTGGGTTGCCCCAGCATTTT,CASSPPGLPQHF
TRBJ1-5,-,-,TRBV15,TGTGCCACCAGCAGAATTTGGCAGCCCCAGCATTTT,CATSRIWQPQHF
TRBJ1-2,-,-,TRBV27,TGTGCCAGCAGTTTAGACGGCAGTCCCTATGGCTACACCTTC,CASSLDGSPYGYTF
TRBJ2-6,-,once,TRBV18,TGTGCCAGCTCACCATGGCCAGGGGCCAACGTCCTGACTTTC,CASSPWPGANVLTF
TRBJ2-7,TRBD1,-,TRBV20-1,TGCAGTGCCGGGACAGGGAAGGGCGAGCAGTACTTC,CSAGTGKGEQYF
TRBJ2-7,-,-,TRBV25-1,TGTGCCAGCAGTGGGGCAGGGTCTAATGACAACGAGCAGTACTTC,CASSGAGSNDNEQYF
TRBJ2-4,-,-,TRBV7-2,TGTGCCAGCACCACAGGGTTGCGGGGCATTCAGTACTTC,CASTTGLRGIQYF
TRBJ2-5,TRBD1,-,TRBV5-5,TGTGCCAGCTTTTCCCAGAAGGGGACAGACCAGTACTTC,CASFSQKGTDQYF
TRBJ2-1,-,-,TRBV23-1,TGCGCCAGCAGTCAATCACATTCCCGGAGCTCCTACAATGAGCAGTTCTTC,CASSQSHSRSSYNEQFF
TRBJ2-1,-,-,TRBV29-1,TGCAGCGTTCGATACCTCGGGACACAATACAATGAGCAGTTCTTC,CSVRYLGTQYNEQFF
TRBJ2-2,-,-,TRBV18,TGTGCCAGCTCACTCCAGGGAGACGGCGGGGAGCTGTTTTTT,CASSLQGDGGELFF
TRBJ2-1,-,-,TRBV20-1,TGCAGTGCTAAAGCCCGGGCCCAGGAGCAGTTCTTC,CSAKARAQEQFF
TRBJ2-3,TRBD2,-,TRBV29-1,TGCAGCGCCGCCGGGGCAGCGGGGGGCAAAGATACGCAGTATTTT,CSAAGAAGGKDTQYF
TRBJ1-2,-,once,TRBV18,TGTGCCAGCTCACCAGAGGGGACTAACTATGGCTACACCTTC,CASSPEGTNYGYTF
TRBJ2-3,-,-,TRBV25-1,TGTGCCAGCACCCCGACTTGGGTAGCGGATACGCAGTATTTT,CASTPTWVADTQYF
TRBJ2-7,-,-,TRBV18,TGTGCCAGCTCTCAACAACGGGGGGCTGAGTACGAGCAGTACTTC,CASSQQRGAEYEQYF
TRBJ1-5,-,-,TRBV28,TGTGCCAGCAATTCAGGAGGGGGACTTCAGCCCCAGCATTTT,CASNSGGGLQPQHF
TRBJ2-5,-,-,TRBV2,TGTGCCAGCCATGTTGGTCTAAAAGAGACCCAGTACTTC,CASHVGLKETQYF
TRBJ1-6,TRBD1,-,TRBV5-8,TGTGCCAGCAGCACGGACAGGGGGTATAATTCACCCCTCCACTTT,CASSTDRGYNSPLHF
TRBJ2-5,-,-,TRBV18,TGTGCCAGCTCACCACGGACGGGCGTCGCAGAGACCCAGTACTTC,CASSPRTGVAETQYF
TRBJ1-1,-,-,TRBV2,TGTGCCAGCAGTGCCGGCGCGGGGACTGAAGCTTTCTTT,CASSAGAGTEAFF
TRBJ2-1,TRBD2,-,TRBV11-2,TGTGCCAGCAGCTCCCTGGGTAGCGGGGGGTCAAGCTACAATGAGCAGTTCTTC,CASSSLGSGGSSYNEQFF
TRBJ2-5,TRBD1,-,TRBV3-1,TGTGCCAGCAGCCGGGGACAGCCACAAGAGACCCAGTACTTC,CASSRGQPQETQYF
TRBJ1-6,TRBD1,-,TRBV4-3,TGCGCCAGCAGCCAAGCCGACAGGGCTTCACCCCTCCACTTT,CASSQADRASPLHF
TRBJ2-5,TRBD2,-,TRBV9,TGTGCCAGCAGCGTAGGGGGACTAGCGGGGTCACCCCAGTACTTC,CASSVGGLAGSPQYF
TRBJ2-7,-,-,TRBV6-2/TRBV6-3,TGTGCCAGCAGTTACCCTTGGGACATCTACGAGCAGTACTTC,CASSYPWDIYEQYF
TRBJ1-5,-,few,TRBV6-1,TGTGCCAGCACTCCCGCGGGTTCCAATAGCAATCAGCCCCAGCATTTT,CASTPAGSNSNQPQHF